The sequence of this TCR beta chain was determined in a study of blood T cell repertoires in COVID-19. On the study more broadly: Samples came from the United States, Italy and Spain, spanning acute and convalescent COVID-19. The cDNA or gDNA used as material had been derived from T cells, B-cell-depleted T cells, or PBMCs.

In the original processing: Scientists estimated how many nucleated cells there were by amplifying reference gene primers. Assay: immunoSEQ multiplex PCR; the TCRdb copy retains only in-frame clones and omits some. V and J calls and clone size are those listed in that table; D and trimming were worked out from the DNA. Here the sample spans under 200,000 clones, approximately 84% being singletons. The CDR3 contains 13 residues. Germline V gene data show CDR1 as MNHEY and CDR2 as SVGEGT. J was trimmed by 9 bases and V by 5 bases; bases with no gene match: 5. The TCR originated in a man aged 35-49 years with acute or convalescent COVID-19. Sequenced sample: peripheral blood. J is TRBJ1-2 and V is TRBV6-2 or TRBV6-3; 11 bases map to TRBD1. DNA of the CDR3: TGTGCCAGCAGTCGGACAGGGGGCGTAAGCTACACCTTC. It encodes CASSRTGGVSYTF.